This is a list of T cell receptor beta chains from one sample in a study of patients and donors after allogeneic stem cell transplantation. One entry per CDR3 protein results from TCRdb running MiXCR on the RT-PCR reads. Found here are roughly 880,000 distinct CDR3 sequences, about 20% of them singletons; the top ten hold 6%. The material sequenced was blood, either unsorted or a sorted T cell fraction (not recorded which). Every receptor here comes from a human donor who was either an allogeneic HSCT recipient or a stem cell or donor lymphocyte infusion donor (not recorded which). It is not recorded whose cells these are; they may come from a transplant donor. CDR3s include the opening cysteine and the closing phenylalanine or tryptophan. D genes are given only for firm matches. Clone sizes are given selectively: once, few, many, or a class where the clone is expanded.

TRBJ2-1 few TRBV29-1 NA 15 TGCAGCGCCGGACAGCTTGCACTCACAATCGGTGAGCAGTTCTTC CSAGQLALTIGEQFF
TRBJ2-7 few TRBV3-1 NA 16 TGTGCCAGCAGCCAAAACCCGGGACTTCGGAGATACGAGCAGTACTTC CASSQNPGLRRYEQYF
TRBJ2-3 NA TRBV7-2 NA 13 TGTGCCAGCAGCACCGACAACACAGATACGCAGTATTTT CASSTDNTDTQYF
TRBJ2-1 NA TRBV10-3 NA 13 TGTGCCACCACGGTGGGGGACGACAATGAGCAGTTCTTC CATTVGDDNEQFF
TRBJ2-1 NA TRBV4-1 NA 13 TGCGCCAGCAGCCAAGATGGGGGGATTGAGCAGTTCTTC CASSQDGGIEQFF
TRBJ1-1 NA TRBV20-1 TRBD1 14 TGCAGTGCTAGCTTCCAGGGGGGGGCGAGTGAAGCTTTCTTT CSASFQGGASEAFF
TRBJ1-1 NA TRBV12-3/TRBV12-4 NA 12 TGTGCCAGCACCATGACACTGGCCGAAGCTTTCTTT CASTMTLAEAFF
TRBJ2-7 few TRBV3-1 NA 12 TGTGCCAGCAGCCTCCTCGGTGGGGAGCAGTACTTC CASSLLGGEQYF
TRBJ1-5 many TRBV12-3/TRBV12-4 NA 14 TGTGCCAGCAGTCGCAGGGATTTCGATCAGCCCCAGCATTTT CASSRRDFDQPQHF
TRBJ2-3 NA TRBV7-9 TRBD1 16 TGTGCCAGCAGCTACCGGACAGGGCTAGTTGCGGATACGCAGTATTTT CASSYRTGLVADTQYF
TRBJ2-7 few TRBV5-1 NA 14 TGCGCCAGCAGCTGGTTTAAGGGGGACTACGAGCAGTACTTC CASSWFKGDYEQYF
TRBJ2-1 NA TRBV7-2 TRBD2 15 TGTGCCAGCAGCTTAACGGGGGGGCGGAGCAATGAGCAGTTCTTC CASSLTGGRSNEQFF
TRBJ2-2 NA TRBV9 NA 16 TGTGCCAGCAGCGTAGCAACGGGAGTAGGAACCGGGGAGCTGTTTTTT CASSVATGVGTGELFF
TRBJ2-7 NA TRBV12-3/TRBV12-4 TRBD2 15 TGTGCCAGCAGTTCGCGGGGGGTCCGAGCCTACGAGCAGTACTTC CASSSRGVRAYEQYF
TRBJ1-5 few TRBV7-2 NA 16 TGTGCCAGCAGCTTACGGGGGGCAGAGAGCAATCAGCCCCAGCATTTT CASSLRGAESNQPQHF
TRBJ2-7 NA TRBV10-3 TRBD1 14 TGTGCCATCAGCAAACAGGGGACGGTGTACGAGCAGTACTTC CAISKQGTVYEQYF
TRBJ1-4 NA TRBV12-3/TRBV12-4 NA 15 TGTGCCACCACCAGGGAGGGGCGAGCCATGGAAAAACTGTTTTTT CATTREGRAMEKLFF
TRBJ2-3 NA TRBV2 TRBD2 16 TGTGCCAGCACACTCCTAGCGGGAGTTGTAACAGATACGCAGTATTTT CASTLLAGVVTDTQYF
TRBJ2-7 few TRBV2 NA 14 TGTGCCAGCAAAGAGGGGCTTAATTCCTACGAGCAGTACTTC CASKEGLNSYEQYF
TRBJ2-3 NA TRBV12-3/TRBV12-4 NA 14 TGTGCCAGCAGGTATCAAGCCCCGACAGATACGCAGTATTTT CASRYQAPTDTQYF
TRBJ1-1 many TRBV11-2 NA 14 TGTGCCAGCAGTTTAGTTGGCCCCAACACTGAAGCTTTCTTT CASSLVGPNTEAFF
TRBJ2-7 many TRBV4-3 TRBD1 14 TGCGCCAGCAGCCAAGGCAGGGGGCCCTACGAGCAGTACTTC CASSQGRGPYEQYF
TRBJ2-2 few TRBV7-2 NA 15 TGTGCCAGCAGCTTCAACGAGCGTTACACCGGGGAGCTGTTTTTT CASSFNERYTGELFF
TRBJ1-4 NA TRBV10-3 NA 15 TGTGCCATCAGTGACCCCAGGGAGGCACGAGAAAAACTGTTTTTT CAISDPREAREKLFF
TRBJ2-2 many TRBV12-3/TRBV12-4 NA 14 TGTGCCAGCAGTTTAAGGGCAATGGGGGTAGAGCTGTTTTTT CASSLRAMGVELFF
TRBJ2-3 NA TRBV5-1 NA 15 TGCGCCAGCAGGCCCGAGGGCGGCAGCACAGATACGCAGTATTTT CASRPEGGSTDTQYF
TRBJ2-1 NA TRBV29-1 NA 14 TGCAGCGTCCACCCGACAGGGGAGGGGAGTGAGCAGTTCTTC CSVHPTGEGSEQFF